This TCR beta chain appears in the sequencing data of a study of T cell responses to AZD1222 COVID-19 vaccine. In the study overall: The analysis combined second doses at about 4 or about 12 weeks. Findings and limits, study-wide: Variant regions that are unmutated are reportedly the target of nearly half of spike-specific TCRs.

The method was immunoSEQ multiplex PCR; TCRdb's version includes in-frame clones alone and lacks a portion of them. The repertoire includes approximately 100,000 clones, around 90% of them detected once, and about 8.7% sits in the top ten. On this clone itself: The antigen remains unidentified.

This receptor was identified in an adult in good health. This sample comprised peripheral blood, obtained on day 0 of AZD1222 vaccination.

Here the CDR3 DNA reads TGTGCCAGCACCCCGGGTGCCGGGTCCTACGAGCAGTACTTC. Protein sequence: CASTPGAGSYEQYF. This sequence joins TRBV9 and TRBJ2-7, with D unresolved. Trimming stripped 6 bases from V and 1 base from J, with 14 bases between. CDR1 SGDLS and CDR2 YYNGEE come from the germline V gene. CDR3 length equals 14 residues.